This T cell receptor beta chain came from a study of blood T cell repertoires in COVID-19. Study context: Acute-phase and convalescent COVID-19 samples originated in the United States, Italy and Spain. PBMCs, B-cell-depleted T cells, or T cells were the source of the cDNA or gDNA that made up the material.

While infection was still active, Seattle patients were enrolled and then followed longitudinally. The CDR3 extends over 17 amino acids. V lost 5 bases and J lost 5; bases outside the gene matches: 10. Germline values: CDR1 SGHVS, CDR2 FNYEAQ. TCRdb keeps only in-frame clones here, not all; method: immunoSEQ multiplex PCR. The table lists roughly 180,000 clones, about 93% of them singletons. This TCR derives from a man aged 25-45 years with COVID-19, enrolled during active disease. The rearrangement uses TRBV7-6 and TRBJ2-2; 11 nucleotides line up with TRBD2. The material sequenced was peripheral blood. CDR3 nucleotide sequence: TGTGCCAGCAGCCCCAGTAGCGGGGGGGCGGCAACCGGGGAGCTGTTTTTT. It translates to CASSPSSGGAATGELFF.